This TCR delta chain was identified in a study of delta chains in infants with herpesvirus infections. For the study at large: A Ugandan infant cohort was followed from birth for primary CMV.

TCR cDNA was made from PBMC RNA with gamma- and delta-chain-specific primers. TCRdb reran clone calling via CATT on the RT-PCR reads. This table holds 630 or so delta-chain clones, 2.5% to 3% found once. Sample share makes this clone medium-sized. Mismatch with germline at one junction end may stem from a read error. This clonotype was obtained from a human donor who was a Ugandan infant, either HIV-exposed or HIV-unexposed (not recorded which). This sample comprised peripheral blood, obtained at time point 3 of longitudinal follow-up.

DNA for the CDR3: TGCGCCGGGGGAAAGAAGGATACTACTGGGCAGGGGACCGATAAACTCATCTTT. Encoded protein: CAGGKKDTTGQGTDKLIF. The chain has TRDV1 and TRDJ1; possibly TRDD3 for D (6 bases). This CDR3 has 18 amino acids. Looked up from germline, CDR1 is TSWWSYY and CDR2 is QGS.